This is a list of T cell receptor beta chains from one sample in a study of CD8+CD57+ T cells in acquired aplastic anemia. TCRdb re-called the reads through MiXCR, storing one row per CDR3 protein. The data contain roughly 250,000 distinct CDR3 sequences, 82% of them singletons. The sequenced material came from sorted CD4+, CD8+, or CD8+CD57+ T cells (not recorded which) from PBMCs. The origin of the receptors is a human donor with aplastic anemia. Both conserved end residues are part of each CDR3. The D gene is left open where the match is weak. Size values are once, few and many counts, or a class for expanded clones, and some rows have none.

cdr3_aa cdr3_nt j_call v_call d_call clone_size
CSARDGRPQANEQFF TGCAGTGCTAGAGATGGACGGCCACAGGCCAATGAGCAGTTCTTC TRBJ2-1 TRBV20-1 NA NA
CDSSFYICSARDLLAAGNEQFF NA TRBJ2-1 TRBV13 NA NA
CASSLEGAYETQYF TGTGCCAGCAGCTTGGAGGGTGCCTACGAGACCCAGTACTTC TRBJ2-5 TRBV5-6 NA once
CASSPLGEGGETQYF TGTGCCAGCAGCCCCCTAGGGGAGGGGGGAGAGACCCAGTACTTC TRBJ2-5 TRBV11-1 NA NA
CASRRAGSYGANVLTF TGTGCCAGCAGGAGAGCGGGTAGCTACGGGGCCAACGTCCTGACTTTC TRBJ2-6 TRBV12-3/TRBV12-4 NA few
CASSLLDHTQYF TGTGCCAGCAGCTTGTTAGACCATACGCAGTATTTT TRBJ2-3 TRBV5-5 NA NA
CASSRETSYNEQYF TGTGCCAGCAGCCGTGAAACCTCCTACAATGAGCAGTACTTC TRBJ2-7 TRBV7-2 NA NA
CASSLAGSYGANVQYF TGTGCCAGCAGCTTAGCGGGTAGCTACGGGGCCAACGTCCAGTACTTC TRBJ2-5 TRBV7-9 NA many
CASSESGDDGYTF TGTGCCAGCAGTGAATCAGGGGACGATGGCTACACCTTC TRBJ1-2 TRBV2 NA NA
CASSLSYSSRRDHF TGTGCCAGCAGTTTGTCGTATAGCAGTCGGCGCGATCATTTT TRBJ1-5 TRBV7-9 NA NA
CASSLAGSSCERYF TGCGCCAGCAGCTTGGCTGGCAGCTCCTGCGAGCGGTACTTC TRBJ2-7 TRBV5-1 NA NA
CASGTAGEKLFFDF NA TRBJ2-3 TRBV9 NA NA
CATSRDTTFYSNQPQYF TGTGCCACCAGCAGGGATACGACTTTTTATAGCAATCAGCCCCAGTACTTC TRBJ2-5 TRBV15 NA few
CASSGAGGPDTQYF TGTGCCAGCAGCGGGGCGGGAGGTCCCGATACGCAGTATTTT TRBJ2-3 TRBV15 TRBD2 many